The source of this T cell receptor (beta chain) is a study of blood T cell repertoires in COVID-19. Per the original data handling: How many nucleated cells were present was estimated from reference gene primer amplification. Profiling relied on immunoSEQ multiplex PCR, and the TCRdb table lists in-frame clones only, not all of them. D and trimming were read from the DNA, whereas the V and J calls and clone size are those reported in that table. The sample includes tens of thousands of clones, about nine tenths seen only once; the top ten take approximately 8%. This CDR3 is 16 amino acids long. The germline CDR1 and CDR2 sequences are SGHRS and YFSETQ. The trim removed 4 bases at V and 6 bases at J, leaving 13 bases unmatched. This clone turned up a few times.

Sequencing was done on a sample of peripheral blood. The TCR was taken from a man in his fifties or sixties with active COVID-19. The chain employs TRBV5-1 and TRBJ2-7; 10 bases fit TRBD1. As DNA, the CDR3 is TGCGCCAGCAGCCCCGTCCTGACAGGGGGCTTAAGCGAGCAGTACTTC. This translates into CASSPVLTGGLSEQYF.